The T cell receptor (beta chain) described here comes from a study of control samples from healthy donors and cancer patients. The trim removed 1 base at V and 0 bases at J, leaving 4 bases unmatched. The CDR3 is made up of 16 amino acids. Per germline, CDR1 SGHAT and CDR2 FQNNGV. The repertoire was sequenced with immunoSEQ multiplex PCR; TCRdb's copy has only in-frame clones and lacks some. The sample gives 100,000 to 150,000 clones, roughly 87% of which show up once; 1.5% to 2% is in the top ten. The sequenced sample was blood. The TCR sequence derives from a man aged 18 to 35 in good health. V is TRBV11-2 and J is TRBJ1-1; 8 bases are shared with TRBD1. CDR3 protein: CASSLGWTGLNTEAFF. In DNA form, the CDR3 reads TGTGCCAGCAGCTTAGGGTGGACAGGGTTGAACACTGAAGCTTTCTTT. The full variable domain, completed using reference TRBV11-2 and TRBJ1-1, is EAGVAQSPRYKIIEKRQSVAFWCNPISGHATLYWYQQILGQGPKLLIQFQNNGVVDDSQLPKDRFSAERLKGVDSTLKIQPAKLEDSAVYLCASSLGWTGLNTEAFFGQGTRLTVV.